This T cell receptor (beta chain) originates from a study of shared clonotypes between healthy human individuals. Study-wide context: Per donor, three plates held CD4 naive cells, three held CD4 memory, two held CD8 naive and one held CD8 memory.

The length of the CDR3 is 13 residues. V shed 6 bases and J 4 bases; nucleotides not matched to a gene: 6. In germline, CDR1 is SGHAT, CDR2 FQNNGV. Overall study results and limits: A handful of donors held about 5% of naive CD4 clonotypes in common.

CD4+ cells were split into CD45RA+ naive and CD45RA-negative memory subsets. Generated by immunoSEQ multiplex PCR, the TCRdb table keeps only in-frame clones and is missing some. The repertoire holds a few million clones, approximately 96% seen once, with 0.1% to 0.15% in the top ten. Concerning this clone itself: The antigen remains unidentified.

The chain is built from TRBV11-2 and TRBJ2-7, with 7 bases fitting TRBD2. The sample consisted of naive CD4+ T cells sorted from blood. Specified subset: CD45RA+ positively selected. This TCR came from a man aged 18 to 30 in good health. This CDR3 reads CASSFRGVYEQYF. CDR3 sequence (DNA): TGTGCCAGCAGTTTCCGGGGGGTTTACGAGCAGTACTTC.